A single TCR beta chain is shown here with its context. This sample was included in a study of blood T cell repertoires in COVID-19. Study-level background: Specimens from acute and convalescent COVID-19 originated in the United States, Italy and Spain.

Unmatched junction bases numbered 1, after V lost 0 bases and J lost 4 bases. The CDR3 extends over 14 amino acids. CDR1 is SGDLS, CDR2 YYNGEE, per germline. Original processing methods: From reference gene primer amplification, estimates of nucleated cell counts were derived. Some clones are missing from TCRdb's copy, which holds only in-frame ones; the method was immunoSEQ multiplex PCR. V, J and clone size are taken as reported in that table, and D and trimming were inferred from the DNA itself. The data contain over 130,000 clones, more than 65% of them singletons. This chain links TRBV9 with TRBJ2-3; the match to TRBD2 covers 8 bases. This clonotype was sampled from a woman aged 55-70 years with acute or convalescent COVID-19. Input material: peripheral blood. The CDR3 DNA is TGTGCCAGCAGCGTAGGGACTAGCCCAGATACGCAGTATTTT. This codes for CASSVGTSPDTQYF.